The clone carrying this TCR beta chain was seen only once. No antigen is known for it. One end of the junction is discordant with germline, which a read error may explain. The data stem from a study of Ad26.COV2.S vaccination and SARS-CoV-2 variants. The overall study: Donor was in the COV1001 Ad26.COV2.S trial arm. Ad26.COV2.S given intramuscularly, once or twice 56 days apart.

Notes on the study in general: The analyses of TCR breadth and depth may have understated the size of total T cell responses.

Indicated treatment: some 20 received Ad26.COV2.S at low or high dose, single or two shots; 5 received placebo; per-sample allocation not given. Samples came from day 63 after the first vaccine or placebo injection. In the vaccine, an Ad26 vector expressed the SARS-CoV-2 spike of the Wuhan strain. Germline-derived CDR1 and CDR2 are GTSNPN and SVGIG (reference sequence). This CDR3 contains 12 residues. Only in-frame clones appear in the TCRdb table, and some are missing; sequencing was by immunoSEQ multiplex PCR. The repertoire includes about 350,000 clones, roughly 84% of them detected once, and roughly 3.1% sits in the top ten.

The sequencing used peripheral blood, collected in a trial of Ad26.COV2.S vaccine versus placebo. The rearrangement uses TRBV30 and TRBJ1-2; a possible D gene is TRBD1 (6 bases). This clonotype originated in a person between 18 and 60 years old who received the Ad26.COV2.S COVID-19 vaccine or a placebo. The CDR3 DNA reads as TGTGCCTGGATCCCTCCCAAAATAAGGGGGAGCTTC. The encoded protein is CAWIPPKIRGSF.